Listed below are T cell receptor beta chains from one sample, sequenced in a study of CD8 T cells in ankylosing spondylitis. Via MiXCR, TCRdb re-called the 5' RACE reads, giving one row per CDR3 protein. The sample lists 450,000 or so distinct CDR3 sequences; 25% to 30% were seen once. The sample comprised blood, either unsorted or a sorted T cell fraction (not recorded which). Source of these receptors: a male donor with ankylosing spondylitis. CDR3s include the opening cysteine and the closing phenylalanine or tryptophan. The D gene is left open where the match is weak. Not all rows give a size; the values are once, few, many and, for expanded clones, a class.

clone_size d_call j_call cdr3_length v_call cdr3_aa cdr3_nt
- - TRBJ2-5 15 TRBV4-2 CASSQALTGGETQYF TGTGCCAGCAGCCAAGCCTTGACAGGAGGGGAGACCCAGTACTTC
- - TRBJ1-6 15 TRBV7-2 CASSSSRTTVPPLHF TGTGCCAGCAGCTCATCCAGGACCACGGTACCACCCCTCCACTTT
- TRBD2 TRBJ2-2 17 TRBV24-1 CATSGDYPEGHTGELFF TGTGCCACCAGTGGGGACTATCCAGAAGGGCACACCGGGGAGCTGTTTTTT
- - TRBJ2-1 13 TRBV29-1 CSVGQGADNEQFF TGCAGCGTTGGGCAGGGAGCCGACAATGAGCAGTTCTTC
few TRBD2 TRBJ2-4 21 TRBV3-1 CASSHPQGLAGATLAKNIQYF TGTGCCAGCAGCCACCCCCAGGGACTAGCGGGAGCGACTTTAGCCAAAAACATTCAGTACTTC
- - TRBJ1-3 16 TRBV5-1 CASSLSGQSSGNTIYF TGCGCCAGCAGCTTATCCGGACAGAGCTCTGGAAACACCATATATTTT
- - TRBJ1-1 14 TRBV7-8 CASRLTGGDTEAFF TGTGCCAGCAGACTGACAGGAGGCGACACTGAAGCTTTCTTT
- - TRBJ2-5 12 TRBV20-1 CSARGAEETQYF TGCAGTGCTAGAGGGGCCGAGGAGACCCAGTACTTC
few - TRBJ2-5 15 TRBV24-1 CATSDLPLCQETQYF TGTGCCACCAGTGATCTTCCCCTGTGCCAAGAGACCCAGTACTTC
- - TRBJ2-2 15 TRBV12-3/TRBV12-4 CASSFLRTDTGELFF TGTGCCAGCAGTTTTCTACGGACCGACACCGGGGAGCTGTTTTTT
- - TRBJ2-2 17 TRBV14 CASSQDLGRANTGELFF TGTGCCAGCAGCCAAGATCTCGGCAGGGCTAACACCGGGGAGCTGTTTTTT
few TRBD1 TRBJ2-1 16 TRBV5-1 CASSLLTGGPYNEQFF TGCGCCAGCAGCTTACTGACAGGGGGCCCTTACAATGAGCAGTTCTTC
few - TRBJ2-1 14 TRBV12-3/TRBV12-4 CASSSATVYNEQFF TGTGCCAGCAGTTCTGCGACTGTGTACAATGAGCAGTTCTTC
- TRBD2 TRBJ2-1 16 TRBV3-1 CASSRLAGGGSNEQFF TGTGCCAGCAGCCGCCTAGCGGGAGGGGGTTCTAATGAGCAGTTCTTC
- - TRBJ1-5 12 TRBV20-1 CSATLGNQPQHF TGCAGTGCTACCCTTGGGAATCAGCCCCAGCATTTT
- TRBD1 TRBJ1-2 15 TRBV25-1 CASSDLSGTGDGYTF TGTGCCAGCAGCGACCTCTCCGGGACAGGGGATGGCTACACCTTC
few - TRBJ2-1 14 TRBV7-9 CAIEDGPTYNEQFF TGTGCCATAGAAGACGGCCCTACCTACAATGAGCAGTTCTTC
- TRBD2 TRBJ2-3 16 TRBV9 CASSAEAGVPTDTQYF TGTGCCAGCAGCGCCGAGGCGGGAGTACCCACAGATACGCAGTATTTT
- - TRBJ2-7 15 TRBV18 CASSGGGDDPYAQYF TGTGCCAGCTCAGGGGGCGGGGACGACCCCTACGCGCAGTACTTC
- TRBD2 TRBJ2-3 18 TRBV5-1 CASSPGLAGTQFLDTQYF TGCGCCAGCAGCCCGGGACTAGCGGGAACCCAATTCCTGGATACGCAGTATTTT
few - TRBJ1-1 15 TRBV10-3 CAISESGGGNTEAFF TGTGCCATCAGTGAGTCCGGTGGGGGGAACACTGAAGCTTTCTTT
few - TRBJ1-1 14 TRBV10-2 CASSRIQGSTEAFF TGCGCCAGCAGTCGAATACAGGGCTCCACTGAAGCTTTCTTT
- - TRBJ1-2 14 TRBV7-8 CASSSREGRYGYTF TGTGCCAGCAGCTCCCGGGAGGGCCGCTATGGCTACACCTTC
- - TRBJ2-5 17 TRBV24-1 CATSDFGAVRGTETQYF TGTGCCACCAGTGATTTCGGAGCGGTCCGGGGGACAGAGACCCAGTACTTC
- - TRBJ2-1 14 TRBV6-5 CASSYRGDFNEQFF TGTGCCAGCAGTTACCGTGGGGACTTCAATGAGCAGTTCTTC
few - TRBJ1-1 15 TRBV25-1 CASSENGQGGTEAFF TGTGCCAGCAGTGAAAATGGTCAGGGAGGCACTGAAGCTTTCTTT
many - TRBJ2-6 14 TRBV20-1 CSASVISGANVLTF TGCAGTGCTAGTGTTATCTCTGGGGCCAACGTCCTGACTTTC
- - TRBJ1-1 14 TRBV5-1 CASSIRDGDTEAFF TGCGCCAGCAGCATCCGGGACGGAGACACTGAAGCTTTCTTT
few TRBD1 TRBJ1-5 13 TRBV30 CAWRGTVGQPQHF TGTGCCTGGAGGGGGACAGTTGGTCAGCCCCAGCATTTT
few TRBD2 TRBJ2-2 15 TRBV2 CASSDLLAGTGELFF TGTGCCAGCAGTGATTTACTAGCGGGCACCGGGGAGCTGTTTTTT
- - TRBJ1-6 15 TRBV5-1 CASSWDPGPNSPLHF TGCGCCAGCAGCTGGGACCCGGGGCCTAATTCACCCCTCCACTTT
few - TRBJ2-7 15 TRBV20-1 CSARDRRATDYEQYF TGCAGTGCTAGAGATAGGAGAGCAACAGACTACGAGCAGTACTTC
few - TRBJ1-1 13 TRBV29-1 CSVAPLANTEAFF TGCAGCGTTGCTCCCCTCGCGAACACTGAAGCTTTCTTT
- TRBD2 TRBJ2-1 22 TRBV24-1 CATSVSSGSSRGGPSSYNEQFF TGTGCCACCAGTGTATCTTCGGGGTCCTCCCGGGGGGGACCCTCATCCTACAATGAGCAGTTCTTC
many - TRBJ2-5 15 TRBV5-1 CASSSDPGLQETQYF TGCGCCAGCAGCTCGGACCCGGGACTCCAAGAGACCCAGTACTTC
few - TRBJ2-2 16 TRBV6-1 CASSLRTAANTGELFF TGTGCCAGCAGCCTCCGGACGGCAGCGAACACCGGGGAGCTGTTTTTT
- - TRBJ1-2 13 TRBV20-1 CSARHTAVYGYTF TGCAGTGCTAGACATACGGCAGTATATGGCTACACCTTC
- TRBD2 TRBJ2-2 17 TRBV4-1 CASSHRLAGSVGGELFF TGCGCCAGCAGCCACCGACTAGCGGGGTCCGTTGGCGGGGAGCTGTTTTTT
- TRBD1 TRBJ2-1 16 TRBV3-1 CASSHFDRGSENEQFF TGTGCCAGCAGCCACTTCGACAGGGGGTCTGAAAATGAGCAGTTCTTC
few - TRBJ1-1 14 TRBV3-1 CASSQGTPIGEAFF TGTGCCAGCAGCCAAGGGACCCCCATTGGTGAAGCTTTCTTT
few - TRBJ2-5 15 TRBV24-1 CATSDSRSTQETQYF TGTGCCACCAGTGATTCGAGGAGTACCCAAGAGACCCAGTACTTC
- - TRBJ2-1 15 TRBV24-1 CATSDLGEAREEQFF TGTGCCACCAGTGATTTGGGGGAGGCCCGCGAGGAGCAGTTCTTC